Listed here are 32 T cell receptor beta chains from one sample, sequenced in a study of blood T cell repertoires in COVID-19. TCRdb keeps only in-frame clones here, not all; method: immunoSEQ multiplex PCR. Of under 170,000 clones in the sample, approximately 84% were seen once. The specimen was peripheral blood. The receptors shown here come from a man in his 70s with acute or convalescent COVID-19.

The rearrangement joins TRBV27 to TRBJ2-5; D not resolved. Germline loops: CDR1 MNHEY, CDR2 SMNVEV (reference sequence). The CDR3 totals 16 residues. V lost 2 bases and J 0 bases, leaving 13 bases between the germline ends. The CDR3 DNA reads as TGTGCCAGCAGTTTAAACCCCTACGGGTACCAAGAGACCCAGTACTTC. Residues: CASSLNPYGYQETQYF.

This clone was seen a few times. The CDR3 loop is CSVGDSYNQPQHF. In DNA form, the CDR3 reads TGCAGCGTTGGGGACAGTTACAATCAGCCCCAGCATTTT. The chain carries TRBV29-1 and TRBJ1-5, with TRBD1 matching over 7 bases. Germline-derived CDR1 and CDR2 are SQVTM and ANQGSEA. The CDR3 is made up of 13 amino acids. V dropped 4 bases and J dropped 3; count of bases not matched to a gene: 3.

The chain employs TRBV5-5 and TRBJ1-4; TRBD1 matches 7 bases. The CDR3 consists of 14 residues. Germline CDR1 is SGHKS and CDR2 is YYEKEE (reference sequence). V gave up 2 bases and J gave up 5 bases; unmatched junction bases: 3. The CDR3 sequence: CASSFQDRNEKLFF. The CDR3 DNA is TGTGCCAGCAGCTTCCAGGACAGGAATGAAAAACTGTTTTTT.

The chain joins TRBV7-8 to TRBJ1-4; 8 positions agree with TRBD1. The CDR3 spans 14 residues. The V gene's germline CDR1 is SGHVS and CDR2 FQNEAQ. V gave up 2 bases and J gave up 7 bases; unmatched junction bases: 3. CDR3 in amino acids: CASSLQGAFEKLFF. The CDR3 DNA is TGTGCCAGCAGCTTACAGGGGGCGTTTGAAAAACTGTTTTTT.

This rearrangement joins TRBV19 to TRBJ2-3, with 10 bases fitting TRBD2. Germline CDR1 reads LNHDA; CDR2 reads SQIVND (reference sequence). The V gene end was trimmed by 3 bases and the J gene end by 0 bases; junction bases not matched to a gene: 3. The CDR3 totals 16 residues. The CDR3 coding sequence is TGTGCCAGTAGTATCCCGACTAGCGGGAGCACAGATACGCAGTATTTT. This sequence encodes CASSIPTSGSTDTQYF.

The V call is TRBV3-1 (or the pseudogene TRBV3-2), the J call TRBJ2-5, with D possibly TRBD1 on 6 matching bases. Between the trimmed V and J ends, which lost 1 base and 5 bases, there was a span of 11 bases. CDR1 is LGHDT and CDR2 is YNNKEL in the germline V gene (reference sequence). This CDR3 comprises 14 residues. As DNA, the CDR3 is TGTGCCAGCAGCCAAGTATCGAGGGGGGAGACCCAGTACTTC. Protein: CASSQVSRGETQYF.

This clone was seen more than once but under ten times. The V call is TRBV3-1 (or the pseudogene TRBV3-2), the J call TRBJ1-1; 7 positions match TRBD1. The V gene end was trimmed by 4 bases and the J gene end by 4 bases; junction bases not matched to a gene: 9. The CDR3 loop spans 15 amino acids. CDR1 LGHDT and CDR2 YNNKEL come from the germline V gene (reference sequence). CDR3 nucleotide sequence: TGTGCCAGCAGCCCCACAGGGCAGGGGGTCACTGAAGCTTTCTTT. As protein: CASSPTGQGVTEAFF.

The CDR3 DNA follows: TGTGCCACTCTACCCATCGTGACAGGGGGCCGCAATCAGCCCCAGCATTTT. Protein product: CATLPIVTGGRNQPQHF. The V and J genes are TRBV19 and TRBJ1-5; 10 nucleotides line up with TRBD1. The germline CDR1 and CDR2 sequences are LNHDA and SQIVND (reference sequence). V dropped 10 bases and J dropped 2; count of bases not matched to a gene: 14. The CDR3 loop spans 17 amino acids.

This clone was recorded a few times. The V and J genes are TRBV3-1 (or the pseudogene TRBV3-2) and TRBJ1-6; D gene unclear. The CDR3 is 16 residues long. Trimming took 2 bases from V and 8 from J, leaving 16 bases between them. Germline V gives CDR1 LGHDT, CDR2 YNNKEL (reference sequence). The CDR3 loop reads CASSQKTNSFDSPLHF. CDR3 DNA: TGTGCCAGCAGCCAAAAAACAAATTCTTTTGATTCACCCCTCCACTTT.

The chain recombines TRBV25-1 with TRBJ2-1, with 12 bases matching TRBD2. There are 15 residues in the CDR3. Germline V gives CDR1 MGHDK, CDR2 SYGVNS. V gave up 8 bases and J gave up 8 bases; unmatched junction bases: 10. The CDR3 sequence is CASRGASGRVDEQFF. The CDR3 nucleotides read TGTGCCAGCCGGGGGGCTAGCGGGAGGGTGGATGAGCAGTTCTTC.

This clone occurred once. The rearrangement links TRBV13 to TRBJ1-1, with a possible D match to TRBD1 (5 bases). The V end lost 2 bases, the J end lost 4 bases, and 11 bases lay between the germline ends. This CDR3 spans 14 amino acids. The germline V gene encodes CDR1 PRHDT and CDR2 FYEKMQ (reference sequence). The CDR3: CASSLYRSGTEAFF. CDR3 in DNA: TGTGCCAGCAGCTTATACAGGTCGGGCACTGAAGCTTTCTTT.

The chain has TRBV6-5 and TRBJ2-1; TRBD1 matches 7 bases. Germline CDR1 is MNHEY and CDR2 is SVGAGI. Trimming removed 3 bases from V and 7 bases from J; junction bases left unmatched: 12. This CDR3 contains 16 residues. The DNA for the CDR3 is TGTGCCAGCAGTTATGAAGCCGTGGGCAGGGGGAATGAGCAGTTCTTC. Residues: CASSYEAVGRGNEQFF.

The gene calls are TRBV6-5 and TRBJ1-4, with 11 bases aligning to TRBD1. Looked up from germline, CDR1 is MNHEY and CDR2 is SVGAGI. Trimming cost V 7 bases and J 7 bases; bases outside gene matches: 8. The CDR3 runs to 15 residues. CDR3 amino acids: CASTPPGQGVEKLFF. Written as DNA, the CDR3 is TGTGCCAGCACCCCGCCGGGACAGGGGGTTGAAAAACTGTTTTTT.

V gene TRBV11-2 combines with J gene TRBJ2-5, with D unclear. In germline, CDR1 is SGHAT, CDR2 FQNNGV. This CDR3 is built from 17 residues. Trimming removed 5 bases from V and 5 bases from J, with 24 bases in between. CDR3 coding DNA: TGTGCCAGCAGCCATAACCGATACCGGAATTTCGGGGAGACCCAGTACTTC. This encodes CASSHNRYRNFGETQYF.

The chain uses TRBV28 and TRBJ1-3; no definite D call. The ends were cut back, 5 bases at V and 7 bases at J, with 24 bases in the middle. Germline CDR1 and CDR2: MDHEN and SYDVKM. This CDR3 has 17 residues. The CDR3 DNA reads as TGTGCCAGCAGTGCCCAACCGGGATCTCAGTTCGTGAACACCATATATTTT. Its translation is CASSAQPGSQFVNTIYF.

V is TRBV19 and J is TRBJ2-7, with 9 bases aligning to TRBD1. The CDR3 extends over 13 amino acids. With 5 bases clipped from V and 4 bases from J, the junction kept 3 bases outside the gene matches. Looked up from germline, CDR1 is LNHDA and CDR2 is SQIVND (reference sequence). CDR3 in DNA: TGTGCCAGTAGTCATGGGACAGGGTACGAGCAGTACTTC. Its protein product is CASSHGTGYEQYF.

The chain has TRBV6-1 and TRBJ1-2, with 8 bases lining up with TRBD1. The CDR3 totals 16 residues. Germline CDR1 MNHNS, CDR2 SASEGT. J lost 4 bases, V lost 4 bases, and 11 bases had no gene match. The CDR3 DNA follows: TGTGCCAGCAGTGTCTTAACAGGGGGTACGGTCTATGGCTACACCTTC. Its protein is CASSVLTGGTVYGYTF.

This chain links TRBV5-1 with TRBJ2-1; TRBD2 matches 7 bases. The germline V gene encodes CDR1 SGHRS and CDR2 YFSETQ. This CDR3 has 15 amino acids. V gave up 0 bases and J gave up 6 bases; unmatched junction bases: 6. CDR3 in amino acids: CASSLVAGVGNEQFF. As DNA, the CDR3 is TGCGCCAGCAGCTTGGTTGCGGGAGTGGGCAATGAGCAGTTCTTC.

The chain has TRBV12-3 or TRBV12-4 and TRBJ2-7; D is uncertain. Trimming took off 1 base at V and 6 bases at J, with 7 bases between the two ends. The CDR3 has 12 amino acids. The CDR3 region is CASSLVGLEQYF. The CDR3, as DNA: TGTGCCAGCAGTTTAGTGGGCCTCGAGCAGTACTTC.

There are a few counts of this clone. The chain links TRBV6-5 to TRBJ2-3; perhaps TRBD2 as D (6 bases). V dropped 6 bases and J dropped 3 bases, with 16 bases sitting between them. The germline CDR1 and CDR2 sequences are MNHEY and SVGAGI. The CDR3 has 15 residues. The CDR3 DNA sequence: TGTGCCAGCAGCTATTCCCTTCGGGGGACAGATACGCAGTATTTT. Translated, it gives CASSYSLRGTDTQYF.

This chain connects TRBV19 to TRBJ2-3; 7 bases are a match to TRBD2. The germline gives CDR1 LNHDA, CDR2 SQIVND (reference sequence). The CDR3 length is 16 residues. Trimming cost V 5 bases and J 5 bases; bases outside gene matches: 13. The CDR3 nucleotides read TGTGCCAGTAGTCCTATGAAGCGGGATCGGGAAGATACGCAGTATTTT. Its protein is CASSPMKRDREDTQYF.

This chain joins TRBV7-8 and TRBJ1-1; weak D call: TRBD1 (5 bases). Looked up from germline, CDR1 is SGHVS and CDR2 is FQNEAQ. Deletions cut 1 base from V and 6 bases from J, with 9 bases between. The CDR3 runs to 13 residues. CDR3 DNA: TGTGCCAGCAGCTTAGGCAGGGCGTCTGAAGCTTTCTTT. Translating it yields CASSLGRASEAFF.

This clone was observed a handful of times. The chain recombines TRBV5-6 with TRBJ1-1; 8 bases align to TRBD1. V was clipped by 4 bases and J by 1 base; unmatched bases: 6. The CDR3 sequence is 15 residues long. CDR1 and CDR2 from the germline V gene are SGHDT and YYEEEE. The CDR3 region is CASSNRGGGNTEAFF. CDR3 DNA sequence: TGTGCCAGCAGCAACAGGGGGGGCGGGAACACTGAAGCTTTCTTT.

The chain joins TRBV10-2 to TRBJ1-1; D not resolved. Looked up from germline, CDR1 is WSHSY and CDR2 is SAAADI. V was clipped by 10 bases and J by 0 bases, with 12 bases between them. The CDR3 extends over 13 amino acids. CDR3 sequence reads: CAIRDTVNTEAFF. As DNA, the CDR3 is TGCGCCATCCGCGACACCGTGAACACTGAAGCTTTCTTT.

The chain recombines TRBV7-2 with TRBJ2-2, with a weak D call TRBD1 (7 bases). The CDR3 consists of 16 residues. Germline V gene sequence: CDR1 SGHTA, CDR2 FQGNSA. V shed 1 base and J shed 6 bases, with 15 bases lying between them. The CDR3 sequence is CASSLVTGGGPGELFF. For the CDR3, the DNA is TGTGCCAGCAGCTTAGTTACTGGAGGGGGCCCCGGGGAGCTGTTTTTT.

This clone has just a few counts. V usage is TRBV19 and J usage is TRBJ1-1, with a weak D call TRBD1 (6 bases). The CDR3 totals 16 residues. The germline V and J ends were trimmed by 5 bases and 3 bases, with 19 bases remaining between them. Germline CDR1 is LNHDA and CDR2 is SQIVND (reference sequence). CDR3 bases: TGTGCCAGTAGTCCCCCCACAGGGCTTGGGGACACTGAAGCTTTCTTT. Its translation is CASSPPTGLGDTEAFF. Drawing the rest from reference TRBV19 and TRBJ1-1, the complete variable domain is DGGITQSPKYLFRKEGQNVTLSCEQNLNHDAMYWYRQDPGQGLRLIYYSQIVNDFQKGDIAEGYSVSREKKESFPLTVTSAQKNPTAFYLCASSPPTGLGDTEAFFGQGTRLTVV.

J is TRBJ2-3 and V is TRBV11-3, with TRBD2 matching over 12 bases. Germline CDR1 reads SGHNT; CDR2 reads YENEEA. The CDR3 length is 18 residues. V trimming: 1 base; J trimming: 0 bases; junction bases outside the gene matches: 5. CDR3 DNA sequence: TGTGCCAGCAGCTTAGCCTCCGGGACTAGCGGGAGCACAGATACGCAGTATTTT. Its translation: CASSLASGTSGSTDTQYF.

The chain is built from TRBV10-1 and TRBJ2-3, with 7 bases lining up with TRBD2. The J segment lost 7 bases and the V segment lost 5 bases, leaving 12 bases of the junction unmatched. CDR1 WNHNN and CDR2 SYGVQD come from the germline V gene (reference sequence). This CDR3 has 15 residues. CDR3 DNA sequence: TGCGCCAGCAGTCAACGGGGGGAGGGCGGAAATACGCAGTATTTT. Translation gives CASSQRGEGGNTQYF.

This rearrangement joins TRBV4-2 to TRBJ2-1; TRBD2 matches at 10 bases. Germline V gene sequence: CDR1 LGHNA, CDR2 YNFKEQ. There are 16 residues in the CDR3. Trimming at V came to 0 bases and at J to 6 bases, leaving 5 bases not matched to a gene. The CDR3 region has the DNA TGTGCCAGCAGCCAAGACGCAGCGGGGGGGCGCAATGAGCAGTTCTTC. The encoded protein is CASSQDAAGGRNEQFF.

This chain uses TRBV6-5 with TRBJ1-3; no clear D gene. Germline CDR1 is MNHEY and CDR2 is SVGAGI. This CDR3 region has 15 residues. V gave up 2 bases and J gave up 0 bases, with 8 bases separating them. For the CDR3, the DNA is TGTGCCAGCAGTTACCGAGTTAGCTCTGGAAACACCATATATTTT. Its translation: CASSYRVSSGNTIYF.

The chain links TRBV5-1 to TRBJ2-2, with 8 bases lining up with TRBD2. In germline, CDR1 is SGHRS, CDR2 YFSETQ. The J segment lost 4 bases and the V segment lost 4 bases, leaving 9 bases of the junction unmatched. The CDR3 loop spans 16 amino acids. The CDR3 region is CASSRGGSEGTGELFF. CDR3 coding DNA: TGCGCCAGCAGCCGGGGGGGGTCCGAGGGCACCGGGGAGCTGTTTTTT.

This clone was seen once. This chain connects TRBV7-8 to TRBJ2-1; no firm D call. The CDR3 has 13 residues. Germline loops: CDR1 SGHVS, CDR2 FQNEAQ. Trimming stripped 5 bases from V and 10 bases from J, with 15 bases between. The CDR3 DNA reads TGTGCCAGCAGCCCCCGAATTGGGCACGAGCAGTTCTTC. Translation: CASSPRIGHEQFF.